This paragraph covers one T cell receptor (beta chain) sequence. This clone's antigen is unknown. The germline gene is not matched at one end of the junction; a read error may be the cause. The data derive from a study of vaccination effects on CD4 cells after COVID-19 (dated 2022 in TCRdb). About the study as a whole: Each participant got two doses of an mRNA SARS-CoV-2 vaccine, either BNT162b2 or mRNA-1273. SARS-CoV-2 spike-specific CD4+ TCR repertoires from before and after mRNA vaccination were compared in COVID-19 convalescent patients and in infection-naive vaccine recipients. A total of nine to ten COVID-19 convalescent patients and several SARS-CoV-2-naive healthy vaccine recipients were included in the full study. Cultures from other donors in the study were sequenced using the Oncomine TCR Beta short-read assay on an Illumina iSeq 100. The paper's findings and limits, for the study overall: In healthy vaccine recipients, vaccine-induced clones were almost all SARS-CoV-2 mono-reactive, with only 1 of 255 being cross-reactive with common cold coronaviruses. The study was limited by a small number of convalescent patients, and early post-infection timepoints were lacking. Clones induced by infection and clones induced by vaccination both contracted markedly at late timepoints after vaccination, which fits with T cell responses waning over time.

The receptor library was made with the immunoSEQ multiplex PCR assay. DNA from the CD4+ T cells that had been cultured and isolated underwent TCR beta CDR3 sequencing. In the authors' own workflow: Non-productive TCR sequences were discarded, and reads were trimmed to the CDR3 region, with only CDR3s of 7 or more amino acids retained. Antigen-specific clonotypes were identified with the MANAFEST web app by comparing expansion in peptide wells against reference cultures. For clones to be considered positive, expansion at FDR<0.05 versus reference and all other wells, an odds ratio above 5, and a frequency above 0.1% in two replicate wells were required. A clonotype was defined as cross-reactive if the clonotype was significantly expanded both in SARS-CoV-2 spike wells and in at least one common cold coronavirus spike condition. CDR3 similarity was assessed by Levenshtein distance with the stringdist R package, and unrooted trees were built with ape in R 3.6.1. The source is immuneACCESS, and TCRdb retained only in-frame sequences with V and J called. Part of the clones is not carried over; for the studies checked, unresolved V genes explain less than half of this, and the remainder is unexplained. D and trimming come from the DNA, and the V and J calls and clone size come from that table. This sample comprises about 52,000 clones, approximately 75% of them detected only once. The ten largest clones represent approximately 6% of the sample.

The CDR3 covers 14 residues, taking in both the cysteine and the phenylalanine. Left in the record is the CDR3 DNA by itself, 42 bases read in frame from the first base. CDR1 SGHRS and CDR2 YFSETQ were looked up in the germline V gene. The ViraFEST assay stimulated PBMC with viral peptide pools and then used TCR sequencing to identify antigen-specific CD4+ T cell clonotypes by expansion. After less than 13 days of culture, CD4+ T cells were isolated with the EasySep CD4+ T cell isolation kit. Healthy vaccine recipients had no prior SARS-CoV-2 infection, confirmed by negative nucleocapsid antibodies before and after vaccination. Approximately 2 million PBMC per well were cultured with about 9 ug/ml peptides in IMDM containing around 5% human AB serum, about 10 IU/ml IL-2 and gentamicin. Half of the culture medium was replaced with fresh IL-2-containing medium on days 3 and 7. Unless noted otherwise, every peptide stimulation condition was grown in triplicate wells. Using Ficoll-Paque Plus gradient centrifugation, PBMC were separated from whole blood and then either used fresh or cryopreserved at -140C. The overlapping peptide pools covered the spike proteins of SARS-CoV-2 and of the common cold coronaviruses HCoV-NL63, HCoV-OC43 and HCoV-229E. Genomic DNA was extracted from cultured CD4+ T cells with the QIAamp micro DNA kit.

The TCR was taken from a human donor who received a COVID-19 vaccine. This sample comprised CD4+ T cells from PBMCs cultured with HCoV-OC43 spike peptides, obtained before COVID-19 vaccination. The sample's cell subset or site label, in plain terms: HCoV-OC43 spike overlapping peptide pool stimulation. In this chain, TRBV5-1 is recombined with TRBJ1-4; 6 matching bases give a weak D call of TRBD1. DNA sequence: TGCGCCAGCAGCCGGGACACAACAAATGAAAAACTGTTTTTT. Its protein reads: CASSRDTTNEKLFF.